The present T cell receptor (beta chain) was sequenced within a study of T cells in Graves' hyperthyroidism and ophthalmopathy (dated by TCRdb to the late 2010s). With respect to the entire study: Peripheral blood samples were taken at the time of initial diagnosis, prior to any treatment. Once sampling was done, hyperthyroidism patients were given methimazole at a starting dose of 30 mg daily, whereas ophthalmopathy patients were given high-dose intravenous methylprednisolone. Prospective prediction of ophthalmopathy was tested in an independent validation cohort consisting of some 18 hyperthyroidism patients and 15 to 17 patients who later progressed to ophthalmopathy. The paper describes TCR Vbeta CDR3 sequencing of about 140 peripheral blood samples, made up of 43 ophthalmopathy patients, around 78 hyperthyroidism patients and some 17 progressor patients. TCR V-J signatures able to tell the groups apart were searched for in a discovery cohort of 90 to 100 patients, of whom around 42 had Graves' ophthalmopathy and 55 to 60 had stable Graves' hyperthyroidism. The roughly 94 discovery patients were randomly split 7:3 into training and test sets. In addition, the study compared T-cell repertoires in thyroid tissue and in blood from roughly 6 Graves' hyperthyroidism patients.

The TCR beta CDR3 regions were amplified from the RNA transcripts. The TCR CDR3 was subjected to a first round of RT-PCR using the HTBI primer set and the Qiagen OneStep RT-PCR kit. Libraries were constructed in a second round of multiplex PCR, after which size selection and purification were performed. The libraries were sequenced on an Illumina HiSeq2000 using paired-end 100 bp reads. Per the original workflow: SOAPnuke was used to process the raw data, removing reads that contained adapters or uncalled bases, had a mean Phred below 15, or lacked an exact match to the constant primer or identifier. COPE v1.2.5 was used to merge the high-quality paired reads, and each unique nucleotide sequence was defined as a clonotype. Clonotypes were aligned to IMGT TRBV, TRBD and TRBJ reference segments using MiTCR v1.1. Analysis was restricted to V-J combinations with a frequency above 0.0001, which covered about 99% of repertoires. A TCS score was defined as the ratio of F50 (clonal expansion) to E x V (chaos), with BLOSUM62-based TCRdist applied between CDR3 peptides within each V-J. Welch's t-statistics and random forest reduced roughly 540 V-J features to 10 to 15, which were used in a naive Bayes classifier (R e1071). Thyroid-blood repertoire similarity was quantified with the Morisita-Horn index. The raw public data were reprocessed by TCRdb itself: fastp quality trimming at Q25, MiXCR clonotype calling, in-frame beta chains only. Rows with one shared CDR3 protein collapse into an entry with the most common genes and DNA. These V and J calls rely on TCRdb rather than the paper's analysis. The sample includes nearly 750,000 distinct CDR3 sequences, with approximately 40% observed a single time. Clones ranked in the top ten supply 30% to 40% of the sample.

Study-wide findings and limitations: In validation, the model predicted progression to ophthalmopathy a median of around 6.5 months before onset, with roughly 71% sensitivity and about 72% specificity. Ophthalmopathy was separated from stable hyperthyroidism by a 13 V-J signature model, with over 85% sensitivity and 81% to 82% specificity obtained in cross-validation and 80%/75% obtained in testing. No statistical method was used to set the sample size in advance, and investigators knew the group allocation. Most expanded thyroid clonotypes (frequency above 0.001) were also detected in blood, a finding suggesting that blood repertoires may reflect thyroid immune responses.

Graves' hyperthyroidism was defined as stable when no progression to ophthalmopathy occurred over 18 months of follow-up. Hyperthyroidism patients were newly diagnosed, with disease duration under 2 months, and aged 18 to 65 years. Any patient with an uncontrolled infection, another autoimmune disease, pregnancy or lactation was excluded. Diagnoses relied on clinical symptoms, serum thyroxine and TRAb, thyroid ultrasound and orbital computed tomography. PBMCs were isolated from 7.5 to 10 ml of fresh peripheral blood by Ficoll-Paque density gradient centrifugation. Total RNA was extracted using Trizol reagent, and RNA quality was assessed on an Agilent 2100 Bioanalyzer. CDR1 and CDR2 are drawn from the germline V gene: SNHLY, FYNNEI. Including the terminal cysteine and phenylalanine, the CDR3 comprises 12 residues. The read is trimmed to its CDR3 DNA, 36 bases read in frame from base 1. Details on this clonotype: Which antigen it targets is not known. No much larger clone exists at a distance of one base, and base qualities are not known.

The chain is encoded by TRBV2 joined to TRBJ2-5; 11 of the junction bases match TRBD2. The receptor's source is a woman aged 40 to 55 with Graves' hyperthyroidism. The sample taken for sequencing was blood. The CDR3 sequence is CASGGARETQYF. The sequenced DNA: TGTGCTAGCGGGGGGGCGAGAGAGACCCAGTACTTC.